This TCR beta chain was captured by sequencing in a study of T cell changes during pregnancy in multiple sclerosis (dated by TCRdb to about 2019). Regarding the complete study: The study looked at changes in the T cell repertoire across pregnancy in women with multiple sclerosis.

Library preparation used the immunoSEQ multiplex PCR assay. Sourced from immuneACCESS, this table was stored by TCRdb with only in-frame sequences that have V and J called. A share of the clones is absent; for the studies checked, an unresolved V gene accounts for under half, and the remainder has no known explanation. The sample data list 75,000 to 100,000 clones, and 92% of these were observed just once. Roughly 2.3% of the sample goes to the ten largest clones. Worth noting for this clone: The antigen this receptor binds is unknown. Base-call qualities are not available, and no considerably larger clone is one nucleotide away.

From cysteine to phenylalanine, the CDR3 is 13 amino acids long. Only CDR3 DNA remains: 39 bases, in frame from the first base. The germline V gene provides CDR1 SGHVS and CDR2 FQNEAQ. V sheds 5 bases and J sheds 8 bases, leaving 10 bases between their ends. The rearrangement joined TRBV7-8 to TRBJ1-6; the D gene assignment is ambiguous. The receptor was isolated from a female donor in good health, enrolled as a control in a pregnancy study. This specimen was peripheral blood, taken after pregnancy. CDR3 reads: CASSPGGDSPLHF. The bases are TGTGCCAGCAGCCCCGGCGGTGATTCACCCCTCCACTTT. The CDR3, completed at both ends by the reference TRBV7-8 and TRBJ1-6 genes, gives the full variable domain GAGVSQSPRYKVAKRGQDVALRCDPISGHVSLFWYQQALGQGPEFLTYFQNEAQLDKSGLPSDRFFAERPEGSVSTLKIQRTQQEDSAVYLCASSPGGDSPLHFGNGTRLTVT.